The 3 T cell receptor beta chains presented below share a single source sample, sequenced in a study of cytomegalovirus exposure and HLA in healthy donors (dated by TCRdb to about 2017). The library was produced with the immunoSEQ multiplex PCR assay. The multiplex PCR relied on a mix of 60 forward primers for TCR Vbeta segments and 13 reverse primers for TCR Jbeta segments. The table was pulled from immuneACCESS by TCRdb, which kept in-frame rearrangements only. Such tables lose some clones; where checked, under half of the loss comes from unresolved V genes, and the rest has no known cause. A total of roughly 100,000 clones appear in this sample, around four fifths of them only once. Approximately 2.8% of the sample is held by the ten biggest clonotypes. The sample taken for sequencing was PBMCs. The receptors here all came from a man in his forties or fifties in good health and CMV-seronegative.

The V and J genes are TRBV15 and TRBJ1-1; perhaps TRBD1 as D (5 bases). The CDR3 totals 14 residues. The V end lost 0 bases, the J end lost 7 bases, and 12 bases lay between the germline ends. Germline loops: CDR1 LNHNV, CDR2 YYDKDF (reference sequence). CDR3 protein: CATSRDKTALEAFF. The CDR3 bases are TGTGCCACCAGCAGAGATAAGACAGCTCTTGAAGCTTTCTTT.

The CDR3: CASSQTQDTDTQYF. DNA of the CDR3: TGTGCCAGCAGTCAGACACAGGACACAGATACGCAGTATTTT. The chain is built from TRBV6-5 and TRBJ2-3; tentative D call: TRBD1 (5 bases). Per the germline V gene, CDR1 is MNHEY and CDR2 is SVGAGI. Trimming removed 5 bases at V and 2 bases at J, with 11 bases between. The CDR3 is 14 residues long.

The chain carries TRBV6-1 and TRBJ2-5, with 8 nucleotides matching TRBD1. Judging by the DNA end, TRBJ2-7 fits better; the J call may be wrong. CDR1 and CDR2 from the germline V gene are MNHNS and SASEGT. The CDR3 runs to 14 residues. CDR3 in amino acids: CASSAVRGPYEQYF. The CDR3 DNA reads TGTGCCAGCAGTGCTGTCAGGGGGCCCTACGAGCAGTACTTC.